This record covers a single TCR beta chain. This entry belongs to a study of T cell responses to AZD1222 COVID-19 vaccine. Using immunoSEQ multiplex PCR, the repertoire was profiled, and TCRdb retains in-frame clones only, with some absent. The data show about 120,000 clones, approximately 90% seen once. The germline V gene encodes CDR1 LGHDT and CDR2 YNNKEL (reference sequence). There are 14 residues in the CDR3. With 4 bases clipped from V and 3 bases from J, the junction kept 4 bases outside the gene matches. The TCR originated in an adult in good health. This chain links TRBV3-1 (or the pseudogene TRBV3-2) with TRBJ1-2; the match to TRBD1 covers 8 bases. This material consisted of peripheral blood, taken on day 0 of AZD1222 vaccination. CDR3 sequence (DNA): TGTGCCAGCAGCCCTGGACAGGGTCACTATGGCTACACCTTC. Protein product: CASSPGQGHYGYTF.